This is a list of T cell receptor beta chains from one sample in a study of blood T cell repertoires in COVID-19. Sequencing was performed with immunoSEQ multiplex PCR; in TCRdb, only in-frame clones are kept and a portion is missing. In the table there are more than 90,000 clones, roughly nine tenths of which are singletons. Sequencing input: peripheral blood. All receptors derive from a woman in her sixties or seventies with COVID-19, enrolled during active disease. Each CDR3 is given with its conserved first and last residue. A D gene is named only where the DNA matches it firmly. Rows give clone size only sometimes, using once, few, many, or a class for an expanded clone.

cdr3_nt | cdr3_aa | d_call | j_call | v_call | clone_size
TGTGCCAGCAGTTCCGGAACAGGGGGTTATAGCAATCAGCCCCAGCATTTT | CASSSGTGGYSNQPQHF | TRBD1 | TRBJ1-5 | TRBV27 | NA
TGCGCCAGCAGCACTACAGGGGGCCCCTATGGCTACACCTTC | CASSTTGGPYGYTF | TRBD1 | TRBJ1-2 | TRBV5-1 | NA
TGCGCCAGCAGCTTGACCACGGTCCGTAATTCACCCCTCCACTTT | CASSLTTVRNSPLHF | NA | TRBJ1-6 | TRBV5-1 | once
TGTGCCAGCAGTTACTCGGGCCCGGTGGGCACTGAAGCTTTCTTT | CASSYSGPVGTEAFF | NA | TRBJ1-1 | TRBV6-2/TRBV6-3 | NA
TGTGCCAGCAGCCAAATGGCTGGAGGGGCAGATACGCAGTATTTT | CASSQMAGGADTQYF | NA | TRBJ2-3 | TRBV3-1/TRBV3-2 | once
TGTGCCAGCACTTCGTCAGGGGCCGAAAGCTATGGCTACACCTTC | CASTSSGAESYGYTF | NA | TRBJ1-2 | TRBV19 | NA
TGTGCCAGCAGCCGATCGGGCAGGGTGGGTGAGACCCAGTACTTC | CASSRSGRVGETQYF | NA | TRBJ2-5 | TRBV7-9 | NA
TGTGCCAGCAGCCAAAGACAGGGGGCAGGGACAGATACGCAGTATTTT | CASSQRQGAGTDTQYF | TRBD1 | TRBJ2-3 | TRBV7-6 | NA
TGTGCCAGCAGCTCACAGGGGGCAGCTAACTATGGCTACACCTTC | CASSSQGAANYGYTF | TRBD1 | TRBJ1-2 | TRBV7-8 | NA
TGCAGTGCTAGTCGGGTGCTAGCGGGGGGGCAAGAGACCCAGTACTTC | CSASRVLAGGQETQYF | TRBD2 | TRBJ2-5 | TRBV20-1 | NA
TGTGCCAGCAGCCGGGACACCCTCTACGAGCAGTACTTC | CASSRDTLYEQYF | NA | TRBJ2-7 | TRBV11-2 | NA
TGCAGTGCAAGGGACACCTACGAGCAGTACTTC | CSARDTYEQYF | NA | TRBJ2-7 | TRBV20-1 | NA
TGTGCCAGCAGCAGGGGACAGTTCCACGAGCAGTACTTC | CASSRGQFHEQYF | TRBD1 | TRBJ2-7 | TRBV6-2/TRBV6-3 | NA
TGTGCCAGCAGCTTACGGTCTCAGGGGCGCTGGGAGACCCAGTACTTC | CASSLRSQGRWETQYF | NA | TRBJ2-5 | TRBV11-2 | once
TGTGCCAGCAGTTACTCGTACTCCGGCGAGCAGTACTTC | CASSYSYSGEQYF | NA | TRBJ2-7 | TRBV6-6 | NA
TGTGCCAGCAGACTAGCGGCCACAGATACGCAGTATTTT | CASRLAATDTQYF | TRBD2 | TRBJ2-3 | TRBV6-5 | NA
TGTGCCAGCAGCCAAGAGAGGAGGGCGGACTTTTCACCCCTCCACTTT | CASSQERRADFSPLHF | NA | TRBJ1-6 | TRBV4-2 | few
TGTGCCACCAGCCCGACAGGGGGCACTGAAGCTTTCTTT | CATSPTGGTEAFF | TRBD1 | TRBJ1-1 | TRBV15 | NA
TGTGCCAGCAGTTACCGGGAGGGGGGCTACGAGCAGTACTTC | CASSYREGGYEQYF | TRBD2 | TRBJ2-7 | TRBV6-5 | NA
TGTGCCAGCAGCTTCTGGGACAGGGAAGATGGCTACACCTTC | CASSFWDREDGYTF | TRBD1 | TRBJ1-2 | TRBV5-4 | NA
TGTGCCAGCAGGGCCCAGAGCAATCAGCCCCAGCATTTT | CASRAQSNQPQHF | NA | TRBJ1-5 | TRBV12-3/TRBV12-4 | NA
TGTGCCAGCAGCTTAGGCACTACCATACAATGGACCCAGTACTTC | CASSLGTTIQWTQYF | NA | TRBJ2-5 | TRBV11-1 | NA
TGTGCCAGCAGCTTCGCACTCAGGTCGATTGGCTACACCTTC | CASSFALRSIGYTF | NA | TRBJ1-2 | TRBV5-6 | NA
TGCGCCAGCAGCCACGACAGGTCGGGAAATCAGCCCCAGCATTTT | CASSHDRSGNQPQHF | NA | TRBJ1-5 | TRBV4-3 | NA
TGTGCCAGCAGAGGGACAGGGTCAACCTACGAGCAGTACTTC | CASRGTGSTYEQYF | TRBD1 | TRBJ2-7 | TRBV6-6 | NA
TGTGCCACCAGTGACACACGGTCGACAGCGTATAGCAATCAGCCCCAGCATTTT | CATSDTRSTAYSNQPQHF | NA | TRBJ1-5 | TRBV24-1 | NA
TGTGCCAGCAGCTTAGATTTGGGGGCGGGGGCACTGGGAGATACGCAGTATTTT | CASSLDLGAGALGDTQYF | NA | TRBJ2-3 | TRBV7-2 | NA
TGTGCCAGCAGTTTGGATTGGAAGGCGGGGGGGTTAATAGAGACCCAGTACTTC | CASSLDWKAGGLIETQYF | TRBD2 | TRBJ2-5 | TRBV28 | NA
TGTGCCACCAGTCCCCTAGTCGGCGGCATCACGGATACGCAGTATTTT | CATSPLVGGITDTQYF | NA | TRBJ2-3 | TRBV24-1 | NA
TGTGCCAGCAGAGATCCAGGGGATCCGGGTGAAAAACTGTTTTTT | CASRDPGDPGEKLFF | NA | TRBJ1-4 | TRBV28 | NA
TGCGCCAGCAGCTTGGGACAGGACGAGCAGTACTTC | CASSLGQDEQYF | NA | TRBJ2-7 | TRBV5-1 | NA
TGTGCCAGCACCCGGACAGGGGGATATGGCTACACCTTC | CASTRTGGYGYTF | TRBD1 | TRBJ1-2 | TRBV11-1 | once
TGCGCCAGCAGCGGAAGGGGGACAGGGCCCAATTCACCCCTCCACTTT | CASSGRGTGPNSPLHF | TRBD1 | TRBJ1-6 | TRBV5-1 | NA
TGCAGCGTTGAAGAAGGCGGAAGCTCCTACGAGCAGTACTTC | CSVEEGGSSYEQYF | NA | TRBJ2-7 | TRBV29-1 | NA
TGTGCCAGCAGAGCGGGACAGGGGAGTTGGGAGCAGTACTTC | CASRAGQGSWEQYF | TRBD1 | TRBJ2-7 | TRBV2 | NA
TGTGCCAGTAGTCCCGGACAGGGCAATCAGCCCCAGCATTTT | CASSPGQGNQPQHF | TRBD1 | TRBJ1-5 | TRBV19 | NA
TGTGCCACCAGCAGAGTTGGGACAGGGTTTGATGGCTACACCTTC | CATSRVGTGFDGYTF | TRBD1 | TRBJ1-2 | TRBV15 | NA
TGTGCCATCAGTGAGAGGCGGTCCACAGATACGCAGTATTTT | CAISERRSTDTQYF | NA | TRBJ2-3 | TRBV10-3 | few
TGTGCCTGGTCTCCCACTGGGGAGCTGTTTTTT | CAWSPTGELFF | NA | TRBJ2-2 | TRBV30 | NA
TGCGCCAGCAGCTCGGGACAGCCCGAAGAGACCCAGTACTTC | CASSSGQPEETQYF | TRBD1 | TRBJ2-5 | TRBV5-1 | once
TGTGCCAGCAGCCGAACTGACAGGGATTTGTTCTTC | CASSRTDRDLFF | TRBD1 | TRBJ2-1 | TRBV6-2/TRBV6-3 | NA
TGTGCCAGCAGCTTGGGCGCCATCCTACGGCGGGCCTACACCTTC | CASSLGAILRRAYTF | NA | TRBJ1-2 | TRBV5-6 | NA
TGCAGCGTGACAGGGAGCGGATATGGCTACACCTTC | CSVTGSGYGYTF | TRBD1 | TRBJ1-2 | TRBV29-1 | NA
TGTGCCAGCAGCAAAAGGAACCGGGCTAATGAAAAACTGTTTTTT | CASSKRNRANEKLFF | NA | TRBJ1-4 | TRBV5-6 | NA
TGTGCCAGTACCAATTCCGCCTTACAGGGAACAAATTCACCCCTCCACTTT | CASTNSALQGTNSPLHF | NA | TRBJ1-6 | TRBV19 | NA
TGCGCCAGCAGCCCAAACTTCAATTCACCCCTCCACTTT | CASSPNFNSPLHF | NA | TRBJ1-6 | TRBV5-1 | few
TGCGCCAGCAGCACCGGGTCAACACCCCTCCACTTT | CASSTGSTPLHF | NA | TRBJ1-6 | TRBV5-1 | NA
TGCGCCAGCAGCTTGTACAGGGCGGCTAATGAAAAACTGTTTTTT | CASSLYRAANEKLFF | NA | TRBJ1-4 | TRBV5-1 | once
TGTGCCAGCAGCTTAGGTGGCCTGAACACTGAAGCTTTCTTT | CASSLGGLNTEAFF | NA | TRBJ1-1 | TRBV11-3 | NA
TGCGCCAGCAGCCCACAGGGATACGAGCAGTACTTC | CASSPQGYEQYF | NA | TRBJ2-7 | TRBV5-1 | NA
TGTGCCAGCAGTGGCGGAGGCTCCTACGAGCAGTACTTC | CASSGGGSYEQYF | NA | TRBJ2-7 | TRBV2 | NA
TGTGCCAGCAGCGTACAGGGGGCGGCTGGCGAGCAGTACTTC | CASSVQGAAGEQYF | TRBD1 | TRBJ2-7 | TRBV9 | NA
TGTGCCAGCAGCCAGAATTATGGCTACACCTTC | CASSQNYGYTF | NA | TRBJ1-2 | TRBV12-3/TRBV12-4 | NA
TGTGCCAGCAGTTTAGAGGTGCCAGGGTTGGGCTACGAGCAGTACTTC | CASSLEVPGLGYEQYF | NA | TRBJ2-7 | TRBV27 | NA
TGCGCCAGCAGAAGTCCCCAGGGGAACACAGATACGCAGTATTTT | CASRSPQGNTDTQYF | NA | TRBJ2-3 | TRBV5-1 | NA
TGTGCCAGCAGGGATGGGACAGGGAGCTTGAACACTGAAGCTTTCTTT | CASRDGTGSLNTEAFF | TRBD1 | TRBJ1-1 | TRBV2 | NA
TGCGCCAGCAGCCGGCGGGACTTCTCGAATTCACCCCTCCACTTT | CASSRRDFSNSPLHF | NA | TRBJ1-6 | TRBV5-1 | once
TGTGCCAGCAGCCAAGCGAGGGGGAGCTCTGGAAACACCATATATTTT | CASSQARGSSGNTIYF | NA | TRBJ1-3 | TRBV14 | NA